Listed below are T cell receptor beta chains from one sample, sequenced in a study of a mutant IDH1 vaccine in newly diagnosed glioma. These TCRs are of unknown antigen specificity. Assay used: immunoSEQ multiplex PCR; TCRdb lists only in-frame clones, some missing. Among 77,000 or so clones, about 85% were seen once, and the ten largest hold around 0.73%. Specimen: PBMCs, collected from a glioma patient whose treatment included an IDH1 peptide vaccine. The receptor source for this set is a woman aged 45-60 years with glioma. Each CDR3 is given with its conserved first and last residue. The order of the fields is J gene, clone size, D gene, V gene, CDR3 DNA, CDR3 protein. A D gene is named only where the DNA matches it firmly. The size of a clone is reported for some rows only, either as once, few or many, or as a class for expanded clones.

TRBJ2-7 - TRBD2 TRBV18 TGTGCCAGCTCACCATGGGAGGGGAGGCCCGAGCAACGCGAGCAGTACTTC CASSPWEGRPEQREQYF
TRBJ2-3 - - TRBV5-4 TGTGCCAGCAGCTTGGAACCTAGCACAGATACGCAGTATTTT CASSLEPSTDTQYF
TRBJ2-7 - TRBD1 TRBV5-1 TGCGCCAGCGAGTTAGGACAGGGGGGCTACGAGCAGTACTTC CASELGQGGYEQYF
TRBJ2-3 - TRBD2 TRBV9 TGTGCCAGCAGCACCCGGGGCCGGGGGGCAGATACGCAGTATTTT CASSTRGRGADTQYF
TRBJ2-1 - - TRBV7-9 TGTGCCAGCAGCTTAGCGCGCCAGCGGAGCTACAATGAGCAGTTCTTC CASSLARQRSYNEQFF
TRBJ2-1 - TRBD2 TRBV7-9 TGTGCCAGCAGCTTATTTAGCGGGAGGGCCCTCAATGAGCAGTTCTTC CASSLFSGRALNEQFF
TRBJ1-4 once - TRBV5-1 TGCGCCAGCAGCTCTCAGGGGACTAATGAAAAACTGTTTTTT CASSSQGTNEKLFF
TRBJ2-1 once TRBD2 TRBV5-1 TGCGCCAGCAGCTCATCAGTAGCGGGAGGGCCAAACAATGAGCAGTTCTTC CASSSSVAGGPNNEQFF
TRBJ1-1 - - TRBV2 TGTGCCTGTTGGACAGAGGACACTGAAGCTTTCTTT CACWTEDTEAFF
TRBJ1-2 - - TRBV7-9 TGTGCCAGCAGCCCCCCGACAGGAGACCCTAACTATGGCTACACCTTC CASSPPTGDPNYGYTF
TRBJ1-2 - TRBD1 TRBV2 TGTGCCAGCATCTGGACAGGGAACTATGGCTACACCTTC CASIWTGNYGYTF
TRBJ1-5 - - TRBV7-9 TGTGCCAGCAGCTTAGGTGCAGGGCCTAGCAATCAGCCCCAGCATTTT CASSLGAGPSNQPQHF
TRBJ2-7 - TRBD2 TRBV5-4 TGTGCCAGCAGCGCTAGCGGGAAATCACGCGAGCAGTACTTC CASSASGKSREQYF
TRBJ1-4 - - TRBV5-1 TGCGCCAGCAGCTTGGCCGGGGAGGGAACTAATGAAAAACTGTTTTTT CASSLAGEGTNEKLFF
TRBJ1-2 few - TRBV29-1 TGCAGCGTCGGGGACCTCTCGGATGGCTACACCTTC CSVGDLSDGYTF
TRBJ1-2 once TRBD1 TRBV6-1 TGTGCCAGCAGGGACAGGGGAGGGTCTAACTATGGCTACACCTTC CASRDRGGSNYGYTF
TRBJ1-5 few TRBD1 TRBV30 TGTGCCTGGAGGATCCGAGAGGGGGCAAGTCAGCCCCAGCATTTT CAWRIREGASQPQHF
TRBJ2-6 - - TRBV28 TGTGCCAGCAGCCGGGGACATTTCTCTGGGGCCAACGTCCTGACTTTC CASSRGHFSGANVLTF
TRBJ1-2 - - TRBV5-8 TGTGCCAGCAGCCAAGGGACACTCCAAGGCTATGGCTACACCTTC CASSQGTLQGYGYTF
TRBJ1-1 - - TRBV19 TGTGCCAGTAGTGCGGCAGTTGACACTGAAGCTTTCTTT CASSAAVDTEAFF
TRBJ2-3 - TRBD2 TRBV5-1 TGCGCCAGCAGCCTTACCCCCGGACTAGCGGGAGAGATAGATACGCAGTATTTT CASSLTPGLAGEIDTQYF
TRBJ2-1 - TRBD2 TRBV19 TGTGCCAGTAAGGATAGCGGGAGCTCCTACAATGAGCAGTTCTTC CASKDSGSSYNEQFF
TRBJ2-7 - - TRBV12-5 TGTGCTAGTGGTTTGGTACCCTCCTACGAGCAGTACTTC CASGLVPSYEQYF
TRBJ2-3 - TRBD2 TRBV5-1 TGCGCCAGCAGCCCGGGACTAGCGGGGAGCACAGATACGCAGTATTTT CASSPGLAGSTDTQYF
TRBJ1-1 - TRBD1 TRBV5-1 TGCGCCAGCAGCTTGGGGACAGGGGGCGGCGCGGAAGCTTTCTTT CASSLGTGGGAEAFF
TRBJ1-2 - TRBD1 TRBV5-1 TGCGCCAGCAGCCTGCTCGCGGGACAGTCCTATGGCTACACCTTC CASSLLAGQSYGYTF
TRBJ2-7 - - TRBV18 TGTGCCAGCTCATCAGACACAGGGCATTTTTTCTACGAGCAGTACTTC CASSSDTGHFFYEQYF
TRBJ1-6 - - TRBV12-1 TGTGCCAGCAGCTTTGACGGGACAGAGATTAATTCACCCCTCCACTTT CASSFDGTEINSPLHF
TRBJ2-7 - TRBD2 TRBV28 TGTGCCAGCAGTCAAGCGGGAAGGCCGTACTTC CASSQAGRPYF
TRBJ2-1 - - TRBV5-1 TGCGCCAGCAGCTTTCTCTTGCAGGGATCCTACAATGAGCAGTTCTTC CASSFLLQGSYNEQFF
TRBJ2-1 - - TRBV19 TGTGCCAGTAGTTCCGGGGTTCCTAATGAGCAGTTCTTC CASSSGVPNEQFF
TRBJ2-7 - TRBD1 TRBV2 TGTGCCAGCAGTGTACGGACAGGCGCTTCCGAGCAGTACTTC CASSVRTGASEQYF
TRBJ2-2 - - TRBV21-1 TGTGCCAGCAGCAAAACTCGGGGACTAGCGGGAGCTACCGGGGAGCTGTTTTTT CASSKTRGLAGATGELFF
TRBJ1-1 few - TRBV10-3 TGTGCCATCAGTGGGGAACGGGGGAACACTGAAGCTTTCTTT CAISGERGNTEAFF
TRBJ1-2 - TRBD1 TRBV28 TGTGCCAGCAGTTTAGAGGGACAGGGGGGCGGCTACACCTTC CASSLEGQGGGYTF
TRBJ2-7 - TRBD1 TRBV30 TGTGCCTTGGATCCGGGACAGGGAACCTACGAGCAGTACTTC CALDPGQGTYEQYF
TRBJ2-7 - - TRBV28 TGTGCCAGCAGTCCCCTACGGGGCGACGAGCAGTACTTC CASSPLRGDEQYF
TRBJ2-7 - TRBD1 TRBV6-5 TGTGCCAGCAGTAGGGCAGGGGGCATCTACGAGCAGTACTTC CASSRAGGIYEQYF
TRBJ1-1 - - TRBV5-1 TGCGCCAGCAGCTTGGGGGGGTGGAACACTGAAGCTTTCTTT CASSLGGWNTEAFF
TRBJ2-6 - - TRBV2 TGTGCCAGCAGTGAAGAGGAAGTAGGGGCCAACGTCCTGACTTTC CASSEEEVGANVLTF
TRBJ2-1 - - TRBV23-1 TGCGCCAGCAGTCAATCGATAACGACAGAAATTTACAATGAGCAGTTCTTC CASSQSITTEIYNEQFF
TRBJ2-1 - - TRBV7-2 TGTGCCAGCAGCTTTTCAAATAGGAGATTCCCCTACAATGAGCAGTTCTTC CASSFSNRRFPYNEQFF
TRBJ2-2 - - TRBV27 TGTGCCAGCAGTCTAGACACCGGGGAGCTGTTTTTT CASSLDTGELFF
TRBJ2-2 - - TRBV11-2 TGTGCCAGCAGCTTAGGAGGGAAGGGCGGGGAGCTGTTTTTT CASSLGGKGGELFF
TRBJ2-7 - TRBD1 TRBV11-2 TGTGCCAGCAGCTTAGATAGGACAGGGGTTCCTAACTTC CASSLDRTGVPNF
TRBJ1-5 few TRBD1 TRBV6-5 TGTGCCAGCAACCCAGGGGGCGCAGGAAAGCCCCAGCATTTT CASNPGGAGKPQHF
TRBJ2-3 - TRBD2 TRBV7-3 TGTGCCAGCAGCCAGCGGGAGCCAGATACGCAGTATTTT CASSQREPDTQYF
TRBJ1-3 - - TRBV5-5 TGTGCCAGCAGCTTGCGCGGGGGGGCTGGAAACACCATATATTTT CASSLRGGAGNTIYF
TRBJ2-3 - - TRBV18 TGTGCCAGCTCACCGCCGGAGAATATAGATACGCAGTATTTT CASSPPENIDTQYF
TRBJ1-5 - TRBD1 TRBV19 TGTGCCAGTAGAGGACAGGGTTCGAGTCAGCCCCAGCATTTT CASRGQGSSQPQHF
TRBJ1-1 once TRBD1 TRBV18 TGTGCCAGCTCACCACCATCGGCAGGGGGAGTAATGAACACTGAAGCTTTCTTT CASSPPSAGGVMNTEAFF